Listed below are T cell receptor beta chains from one sample, sequenced in a study of regulatory T cells in long-lasting Graves disease. TCRdb analysed the multiplex PCR reads with MiXCR anew, one entry per CDR3 protein. Of about 380,000 distinct CDR3 sequences in the sample, 15% to 19% were seen once. The starting material was peripheral blood mononuclear cells (PBMCs), obtained at new diagnosis, from a patient treated with antithyroid drugs. These receptors originate from a female donor with Graves disease. The CDR3 runs from the conserved cysteine through the conserved F or W. A D gene is named only where the DNA matches it firmly. Size values are once, few and many counts, or a class for expanded clones, and some rows have none.

>few|TRBV19|NA|TRBJ1-6
TGTGCCGGTAGTATTGGGACAAACTATAATTCACCCCTCCACTTT
CAGSIGTNYNSPLHF
>many|TRBV19|NA|TRBJ1-2
TGTGCCAGTAGTTGGGGGTCATCAGCGAACAACTATGGCTACACCTTC
CASSWGSSANNYGYTF
>many|TRBV6-1|TRBD2|TRBJ2-5
TGTGCCAGCAGTGAGGAGCGGGGGGGCCGTGAGACCCAGTACTTC
CASSEERGGRETQYF
>NA|TRBV2|NA|TRBJ1-2
TGTGCCAGCAGTGAAGCGCTTCGGGGAGAGGATGGCTACACCTTC
CASSEALRGEDGYTF
>few|TRBV7-8|NA|TRBJ1-3
TGTGCCAGCAGCTACTTAATGTACAACTCTGGAAACACCATATATTTT
CASSYLMYNSGNTIYF
>many|TRBV7-2|NA|TRBJ1-1
TGTGCCAGCAGCCCCAGACAGAACACTGAAGCTTTCTTT
CASSPRQNTEAFF
>NA|TRBV19|NA|TRBJ1-2
TGTGCCAGTAGTATCAGTTCGTCGGGCAACACCTATGGCTACACCTTC
CASSISSSGNTYGYTF
>many|TRBV6-1|NA|TRBJ1-1
TGTGCCAGCAGTCGCCCGGACAGACACACTGAAGCTTTCTTT
CASSRPDRHTEAFF
>many|TRBV11-2|NA|TRBJ2-7
TGTGCCAGCAGCTTAGAAATGGAAAGCTGGGGAGTCCTCTCCTACGAGCAGTACTTC
CASSLEMESWGVLSYEQYF
>many|TRBV28|TRBD2|TRBJ2-7
TGTGCCAGCGCCTCGGGACTAGCGGGAGTATTGGACGAGCAGTACTTC
CASASGLAGVLDEQYF
>many|TRBV12-3/TRBV12-4|NA|TRBJ1-5
TGTGCCAGCAGGTTAACGGGTCAGCCCCAGCATTTT
CASRLTGQPQHF
>few|TRBV10-3|TRBD2|TRBJ2-3
TGTGCCATCAGTGAGGGACTAGCGGGGAGCACAGATACGCAGTATTTT
CAISEGLAGSTDTQYF
>NA|TRBV12-3/TRBV12-4|TRBD2|TRBJ2-2
TGTGCCAGCAGTAACAACGCGGGGACTAGCGGGACCCGCAGGTTAAACACCGGGGAGCTGTTTTTT
CASSNNAGTSGTRRLNTGELFF
>many|TRBV12-3/TRBV12-4|NA|TRBJ1-1
TGTGCCAGCAGTTTATCCCCGGAGGGTGAAGCTTTCTTT
CASSLSPEGEAFF
>NA|TRBV6-2/TRBV6-3|TRBD1|TRBJ2-3
TGTGCCAGCAGTAGGGGACAGGGCCCAGATACGCAGTATTTT
CASSRGQGPDTQYF
>many|TRBV2|NA|TRBJ1-5
TGTGCCAGCAGTCACAGCACCGGGACTCAGCATTTT
CASSHSTGTQHF
>many|TRBV6-2/TRBV6-3|NA|TRBJ1-2
TGTGCCAGCAGTCGGTTGGGGGACCTTAACTATGGCTACACCTTC
CASSRLGDLNYGYTF
>many|TRBV2|TRBD1|TRBJ1-1
TGTGCCAGCAGCGCGGAGGGACAGGGGAACACTGAAGCTTTCTTT
CASSAEGQGNTEAFF
>many|TRBV28|TRBD1|TRBJ2-2
TGTGCCAGCAGCCCATCGACAGGGACATACACCGGGGAGCTGTTTTTT
CASSPSTGTYTGELFF
>many|TRBV7-3|TRBD2|TRBJ2-1
TGTGCCAGCAGCCCATCCGGGACTAGCGAACTCCCTGGCCACAATGAGCAGTTCTTC
CASSPSGTSELPGHNEQFF
>NA|TRBV12-3/TRBV12-4|NA|TRBJ2-1
TGTGCCAGCAACCAGGGGATGCGGCAGGATGAGCAGTTCTTC
CASNQGMRQDEQFF
>few|TRBV4-1|NA|TRBJ2-1
TGCGCCAGCAGCCAAGGAGGTAGCGATTACAATGAGCAGTTCTTC
CASSQGGSDYNEQFF
>many|TRBV12-3/TRBV12-4|TRBD1|TRBJ1-5
TGTGCCAGCAGTTTCGGGACAGCTTATAGCAATCAGCCCCAGCATTTT
CASSFGTAYSNQPQHF
>many|TRBV7-9|NA|TRBJ2-5
TGTGCCAGCAGCTTTTTCGAGGAGGAGACCCAGTACTTC
CASSFFEEETQYF
>few|TRBV12-3/TRBV12-4|NA|TRBJ2-1
TGTGCCAGCAGCCGATCAGACTGGGGTAGCTCCTACAATGAGCAGTTCTTC
CASSRSDWGSSYNEQFF
>many|TRBV27|TRBD1|TRBJ2-7
TGTGCCAGCAGTTTAAGTTGGGACAGCTACGAGCAGTACTTC
CASSLSWDSYEQYF
>NA|TRBV11-2|TRBD1|TRBJ1-1
TGTGCCAGCAGCTGGGGACAGGGTTCCGGTATGAACACTGAAGCTTTCTTT
CASSWGQGSGMNTEAFF
>many|TRBV20-1|NA|TRBJ2-4
TGCAGTGCTAGCCACGGAGCGGCCTTAGCCAAAAACATTCAGTACTTC
CSASHGAALAKNIQYF
>many|TRBV3-1|TRBD2|TRBJ2-1
TGTGCCAGCAGCCGCCAAATGACTAGCGGCCCCTACAATGAGCAGTTCTTC
CASSRQMTSGPYNEQFF
>NA|TRBV20-1|TRBD2|TRBJ2-3
TGCAGTGCTAGGGTAGCTAGCGGGAGAACAGATACGCAGTATTTT
CSARVASGRTDTQYF
>few|TRBV4-2|NA|TRBJ2-5
TGTGCCAGCAGCCAAGGAAGAGGGGCCAAAAACCTTCAAGAGACCCAGTACTTC
CASSQGRGAKNLQETQYF
>many|TRBV11-2|NA|TRBJ2-5
TGTGCCAGCAGCCCGGGGAACATGAAGGAGACCCAGTACTTC
CASSPGNMKETQYF
>few|TRBV4-3|TRBD2|TRBJ2-7
TGCGCCAGCAGCCAAGATCGGACTAGCGGGATCCCCTACGAGCAGTACTTC
CASSQDRTSGIPYEQYF
>many|TRBV7-2|NA|TRBJ1-1
TGTGCCAGCAGCCAACAGGGCTGGGACACTGAAGCTTTCTTT
CASSQQGWDTEAFF
>many|TRBV5-5|NA|TRBJ2-5
TGTGCCAGCAGCCCCCTTACGGACCGCCCCTTCCAAGAGACCCAGTACTTC
CASSPLTDRPFQETQYF
>many|TRBV6-1|TRBD2|TRBJ2-2
TGTGCCAGCACCGACGGGGGGGCGCGGGACACCGGGGAGCTGTTTTTT
CASTDGGARDTGELFF
>few|TRBV7-9|NA|TRBJ2-2
TGTGCCAGCATATCGGGCTACACCGGGGAGCTGTTTTTT
CASISGYTGELFF
>few|TRBV27|TRBD2|TRBJ2-1
TGTGCCAGCAGTTTGAGGCCGTCTAGCGGGAGGAGGAATGAGCAGTTCTTC
CASSLRPSSGRRNEQFF
>few|TRBV9|NA|TRBJ2-3
TGTGCCAGCAGCGTAGGGCTAGTCACAGATACGCAGTATTTT
CASSVGLVTDTQYF
>NA|TRBV12-3/TRBV12-4|NA|TRBJ1-2
TGTGCCAGCACCAGGGACCGCGGCGTTCAGGAAGGCTACACCTTC
CASTRDRGVQEGYTF
>many|TRBV18|NA|TRBJ1-1
TGTGCCAGCTCACCACCGAGGACACGGAACACTGAAGCTTTCTTT
CASSPPRTRNTEAFF
>NA|TRBV9|NA|TRBJ1-1
TGTGCCAGCAGGACCCCGGTCAACACTGAAGCTTTCTTT
CASRTPVNTEAFF
>NA|TRBV12-3/TRBV12-4|NA|TRBJ2-1
TGTGCCAGCAGTTCTAGCGCTACTAGCTCCTACAATGAGCAGTTCTTC
CASSSSATSSYNEQFF
>many|TRBV12-3/TRBV12-4|TRBD1|TRBJ1-2
TGTGCCAGCAGTAAACAGGGGCACTATGGCTACACCTTC
CASSKQGHYGYTF
>many|TRBV4-1|NA|TRBJ2-2
TGCGCCAGCAGCCAAGTTTCCGGGAGCGCCGGGGAGCTGTTTTTT
CASSQVSGSAGELFF
>NA|TRBV12-3/TRBV12-4|NA|TRBJ1-1
TGTGCCAGCAGTTTCGGGGTCCTGGGGATGAACACTGAAGCTTTCTTT
CASSFGVLGMNTEAFF
>many|TRBV30|NA|TRBJ2-5
TGTGCCTGGAGTGTAAGAGCGGAGGAGACCCAGTACTTC
CAWSVRAEETQYF
>many|TRBV6-1|TRBD1|TRBJ2-7
TGTGCCAGCAGTACGACAGGGAGAGAGCAGTACTTC
CASSTTGREQYF
>NA|TRBV10-3|TRBD2|TRBJ2-3
TGTGCCATCAGTGAGTCGTTAGCGGGAGGCACGGATACGCAGTATTTT
CAISESLAGGTDTQYF
>many|TRBV12-5|NA|TRBJ1-2
TGTGCTAGTGGGATGACCGACAGGCCCGGGGATGGCTACACCTTC
CASGMTDRPGDGYTF
>many|TRBV30|NA|TRBJ1-2
TGTGCCTGGACAGGGGAAAGTGATGGCTACACCTTC
CAWTGESDGYTF
>many|TRBV6-1|TRBD1|TRBJ1-6
TGTGCCAGCAGACAACTGGACAGGAATGGGCCCCTCCACTTT
CASRQLDRNGPLHF
>many|TRBV5-4|NA|TRBJ2-2
TGTGCCAGCAGCTTGGGGGGGACATCAAGCCTCGGGGAGCTGTTTTTT
CASSLGGTSSLGELFF
>many|TRBV28|NA|TRBJ2-5
TGTGCCAGCAGTTTAGGGACACCGCAAGAGACCCAGTACTTC
CASSLGTPQETQYF
>many|TRBV4-1|NA|TRBJ2-2
TGCGCCAGCAGCCAAGAACCAGGCACCGGGGAGCTGTTTTTT
CASSQEPGTGELFF